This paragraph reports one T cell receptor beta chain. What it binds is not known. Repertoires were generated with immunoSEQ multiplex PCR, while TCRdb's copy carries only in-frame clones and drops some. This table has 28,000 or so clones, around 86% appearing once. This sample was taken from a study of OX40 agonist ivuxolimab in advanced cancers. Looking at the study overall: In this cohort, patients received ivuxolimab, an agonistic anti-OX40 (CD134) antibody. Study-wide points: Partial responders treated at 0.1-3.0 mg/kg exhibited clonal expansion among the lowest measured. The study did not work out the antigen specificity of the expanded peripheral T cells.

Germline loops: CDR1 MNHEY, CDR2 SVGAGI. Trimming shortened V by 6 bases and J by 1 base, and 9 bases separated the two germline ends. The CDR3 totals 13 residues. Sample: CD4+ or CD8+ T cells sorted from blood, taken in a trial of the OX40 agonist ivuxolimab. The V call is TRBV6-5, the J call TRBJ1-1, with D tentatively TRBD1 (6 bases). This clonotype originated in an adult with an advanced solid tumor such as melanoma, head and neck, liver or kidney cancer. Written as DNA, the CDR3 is TGTGCCAGCAGAGCGGGACAGAACACTGAAGCTTTCTTT. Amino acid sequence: CASRAGQNTEAFF.